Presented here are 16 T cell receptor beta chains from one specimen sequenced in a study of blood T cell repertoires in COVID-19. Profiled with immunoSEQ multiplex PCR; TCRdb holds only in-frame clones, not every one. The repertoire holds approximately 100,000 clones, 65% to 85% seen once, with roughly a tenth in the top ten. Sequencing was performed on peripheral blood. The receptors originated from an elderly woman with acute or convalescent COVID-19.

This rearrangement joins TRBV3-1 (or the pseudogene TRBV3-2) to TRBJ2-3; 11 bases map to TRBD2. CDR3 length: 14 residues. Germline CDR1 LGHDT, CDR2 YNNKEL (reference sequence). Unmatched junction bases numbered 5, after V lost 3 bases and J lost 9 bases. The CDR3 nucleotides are TGTGCCAGCAGCCAGAGCGGGACTAGCGGAACGCAGTATTTT. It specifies CASSQSGTSGTQYF.

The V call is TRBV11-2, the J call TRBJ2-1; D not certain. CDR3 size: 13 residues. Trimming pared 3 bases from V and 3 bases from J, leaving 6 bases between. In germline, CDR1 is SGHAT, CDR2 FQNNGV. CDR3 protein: CASSFSSYNEQFF. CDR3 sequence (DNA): TGTGCCAGCAGCTTTTCTAGCTACAATGAGCAGTTCTTC.

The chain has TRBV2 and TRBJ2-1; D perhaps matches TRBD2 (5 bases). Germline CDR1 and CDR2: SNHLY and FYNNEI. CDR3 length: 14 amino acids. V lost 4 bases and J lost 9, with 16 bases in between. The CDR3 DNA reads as TGTGCCAGCAGTGGAGGACTTTCTTACGGTGAGCAGTTCTTC. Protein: CASSGGLSYGEQFF.

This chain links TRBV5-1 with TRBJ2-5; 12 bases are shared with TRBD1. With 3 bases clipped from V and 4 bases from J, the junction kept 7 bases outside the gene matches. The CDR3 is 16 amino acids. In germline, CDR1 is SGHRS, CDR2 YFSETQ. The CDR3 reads CASSSAGQGARETQYF. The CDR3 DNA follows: TGCGCCAGCAGCTCAGCGGGACAGGGGGCCAGAGAGACCCAGTACTTC.

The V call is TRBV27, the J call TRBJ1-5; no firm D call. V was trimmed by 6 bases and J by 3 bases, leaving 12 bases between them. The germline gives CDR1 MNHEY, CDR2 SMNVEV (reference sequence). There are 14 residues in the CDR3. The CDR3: CASRSDSHNQPQHF. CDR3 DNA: TGTGCCAGCAGGTCGGACTCTCACAATCAGCCCCAGCATTTT.

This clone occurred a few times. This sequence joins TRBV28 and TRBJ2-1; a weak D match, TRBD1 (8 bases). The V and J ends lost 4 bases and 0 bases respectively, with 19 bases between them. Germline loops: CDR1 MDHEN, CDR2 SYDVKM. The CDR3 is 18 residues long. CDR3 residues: CASSSGTGGGVSYNEQFF. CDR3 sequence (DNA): TGTGCCAGCAGTTCGGGGACAGGTGGGGGGGTCTCCTACAATGAGCAGTTCTTC.

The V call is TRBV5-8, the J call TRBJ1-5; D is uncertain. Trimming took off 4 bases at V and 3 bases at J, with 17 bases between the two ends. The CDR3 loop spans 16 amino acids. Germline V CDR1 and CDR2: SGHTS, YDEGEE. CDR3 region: CASSPLPGSVNQPQHF. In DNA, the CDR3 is TGTGCCAGCAGCCCTCTCCCGGGATCTGTCAATCAGCCCCAGCATTTT.

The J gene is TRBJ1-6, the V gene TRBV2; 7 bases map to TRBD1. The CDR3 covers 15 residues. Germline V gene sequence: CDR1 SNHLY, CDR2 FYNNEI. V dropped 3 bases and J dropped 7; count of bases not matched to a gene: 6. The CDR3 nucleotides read TGTGCCAGCAGTGAGTTAGCGACAGGGAATTCACCCCTCCACTTT. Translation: CASSELATGNSPLHF. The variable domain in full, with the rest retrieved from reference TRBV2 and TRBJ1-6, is EPEVTQTPSHQVTQMGQEVILRCVPISNHLYFYWYRQILGQKVEFLVSFYNNEISEKSEIFDDQFSVERPDGSNFTLKIRSTKLEDSAMYFCASSELATGNSPLHFGNGTRLTVT.

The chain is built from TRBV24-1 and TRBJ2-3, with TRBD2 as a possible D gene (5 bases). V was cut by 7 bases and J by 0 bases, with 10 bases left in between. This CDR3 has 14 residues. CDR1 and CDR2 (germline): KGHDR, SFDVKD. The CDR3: CATSPTTSTDTQYF. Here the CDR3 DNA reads TGTGCCACCAGCCCGACTACTAGCACAGATACGCAGTATTTT.

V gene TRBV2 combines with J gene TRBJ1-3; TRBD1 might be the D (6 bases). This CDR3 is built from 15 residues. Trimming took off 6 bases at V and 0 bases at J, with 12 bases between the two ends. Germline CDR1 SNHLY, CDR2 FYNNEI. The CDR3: CASSSQGFSGNTIYF. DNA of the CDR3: TGTGCCAGCAGCTCACAGGGCTTCTCTGGAAACACCATATATTTT.

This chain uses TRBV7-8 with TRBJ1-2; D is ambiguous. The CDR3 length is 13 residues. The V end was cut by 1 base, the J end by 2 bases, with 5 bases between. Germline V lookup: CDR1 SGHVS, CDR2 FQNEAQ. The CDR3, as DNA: TGTGCCAGCAGCTTAGAACTAAACTATGGCTACACCTTC. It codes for CASSLELNYGYTF. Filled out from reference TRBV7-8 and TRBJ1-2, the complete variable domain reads GAGVSQSPRYKVAKRGQDVALRCDPISGHVSLFWYQQALGQGPEFLTYFQNEAQLDKSGLPSDRFFAERPEGSVSTLKIQRTQQEDSAVYLCASSLELNYGYTFGSGTRLTVV.

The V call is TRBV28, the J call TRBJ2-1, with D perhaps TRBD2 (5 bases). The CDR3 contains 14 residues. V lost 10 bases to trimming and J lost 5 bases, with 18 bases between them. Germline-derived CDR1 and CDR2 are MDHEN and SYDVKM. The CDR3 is CATVLAGGNNEQFF. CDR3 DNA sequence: TGTGCCACCGTACTGGCGGGCGGAAACAATGAGCAGTTCTTC.

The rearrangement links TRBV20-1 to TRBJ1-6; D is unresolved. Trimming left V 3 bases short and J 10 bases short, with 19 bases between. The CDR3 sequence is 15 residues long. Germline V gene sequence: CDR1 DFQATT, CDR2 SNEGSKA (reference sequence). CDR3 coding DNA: TGCAGTGCTAGTTCTAGGTACAGCGGAGGGTCACCCCTCCACTTT. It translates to CSASSRYSGGSPLHF.

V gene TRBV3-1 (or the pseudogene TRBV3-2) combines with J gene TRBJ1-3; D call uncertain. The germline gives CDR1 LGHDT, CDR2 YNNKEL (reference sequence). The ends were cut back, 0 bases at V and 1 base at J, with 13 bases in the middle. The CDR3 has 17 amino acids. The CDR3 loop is CASSQDRSFGSGNTIYF. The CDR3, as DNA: TGTGCCAGCAGCCAAGATAGATCATTCGGGTCTGGAAACACCATATATTTT.

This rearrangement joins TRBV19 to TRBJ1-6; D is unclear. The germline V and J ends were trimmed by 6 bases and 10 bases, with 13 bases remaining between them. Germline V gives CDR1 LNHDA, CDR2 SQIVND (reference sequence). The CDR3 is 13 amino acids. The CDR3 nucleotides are TGTGCCAGTAGGCGGGGTAGAGAGTCACCCCTCCACTTT. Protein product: CASRRGRESPLHF.

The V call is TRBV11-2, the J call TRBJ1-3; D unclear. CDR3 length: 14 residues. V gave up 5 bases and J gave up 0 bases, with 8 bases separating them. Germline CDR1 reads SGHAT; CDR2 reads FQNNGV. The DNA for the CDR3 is TGTGCCAGCAGCCGTTTTAGCTCTGGAAACACCATATATTTT. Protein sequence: CASSRFSSGNTIYF.